This TCR beta chain derives from a study of Graves' ophthalmopathy and Graves' hyperthyroidism. Study observations and caveats: A model built from 13 signatures distinguished ophthalmopathy from stable hyperthyroidism with roughly 90% sensitivity and about 80% specificity.

In its sample, this clonotype was seen many times. Its antigen is still unknown. The stable label applied to hyperthyroidism with no ophthalmopathy within 18 months of follow-up. Ages of hyperthyroidism patients ran from 18 to 65, and their diagnoses were new, under 2 months' duration. Patients with other autoimmune diseases, uncontrolled infections, pregnancy or lactation were excluded. CDR3 size: 13 residues. Deletions cut 2 bases from V and 6 bases from J, with 10 bases between. Amplification targeted the TCR beta CDR3 regions, with RNA transcripts as the source material. Investigators did first-round RT-PCR with HTBI primers, then second-round multiplex PCR. TCRdb re-called the multiplex PCR reads with MiXCR, one entry per CDR3 protein. Among 300,000 to 500,000 distinct CDR3 sequences, approximately 15% were seen once, and the ten largest hold 5.5% to 7%.

The sequencing sample was made of peripheral blood. This rearrangement joins TRBV12-3 or TRBV12-4 to TRBJ1-2; D is perhaps TRBD1 (6 bases). The sequence was obtained from a woman aged 18-35 years with stable Graves' hyperthyroidism. CDR3: CASSLLQGDGYTF. The CDR3 DNA sequence: TGTGCCAGCAGTTTACTACAGGGAGATGGCTACACCTTC.